These T cell receptor beta chains were read from a single sample in a study of CD8 T cells in ankylosing spondylitis. TCRdb ran MiXCR on the 5' RACE reads and lists one entry per CDR3 protein. Of 300,000 to 400,000 distinct CDR3 sequences in the sample, approximately 20% are singletons; the top ten hold roughly a sixth. The specimen sequenced was blood, either unsorted or a sorted T cell fraction (not recorded which). The receptors were sampled from a male donor with ankylosing spondylitis. Each CDR3 is given with its conserved first and last residue. Each record gives: J gene, V gene, D gene, clone size, CDR3 DNA, CDR3 protein. A D gene is named only where the DNA matches it firmly. Expanded clones get a size class; other rows say once, few or many, or leave the size out.

>TRBJ2-5|TRBV20-1|-|-
TGCAGTGCCTACGGCCCCGCGTGGGAGACCCAGTACTTC
CSAYGPAWETQYF
>TRBJ2-5|TRBV20-1|TRBD2|few
TGCAGTGCTCGGCGGGAGGTTGGAGAGACCCAGTACTTC
CSARREVGETQYF
>TRBJ2-5|TRBV7-2|-|few
TGTGCCAGCAGCTTAGCGCTTCTCTGGGGGGATACCCAGTACTTC
CASSLALLWGDTQYF
>TRBJ2-7|TRBV5-1|TRBD1|few
TGCGCCAGCAGCCGAACTTTGGGACAGATTCCCGAGCAGTACTTC
CASSRTLGQIPEQYF
>TRBJ2-1|TRBV7-2|-|-
TGTGCCAGCAGCTTAGATAAGGGATCCAATGAGCAGTTCTTC
CASSLDKGSNEQFF
>TRBJ2-3|TRBV12-3/TRBV12-4|TRBD2|few
TGTGCCAGCGGCGGGGGGCCCCCGGGGGATACGCAGTATTTT
CASGGGPPGDTQYF
>TRBJ2-2|TRBV5-1|TRBD1|few
TGCGCCAGCACTACCGACAGGGGAGTCACCGGGGAGCTGTTTTTT
CASTTDRGVTGELFF
>TRBJ2-3|TRBV2|TRBD1|-
TGTGCCAGCACAAGGGGGACAGCGACTAGCACAGATACGCAGTATTTT
CASTRGTATSTDTQYF
>TRBJ1-5|TRBV29-1|-|few
TGCAGCGTTGGGGAGAACCCCAATCAGCCCCAGCATTTT
CSVGENPNQPQHF
>TRBJ2-1|TRBV5-1|TRBD1|few
TGCGCCAGCAGCCCGAGACAGGGTAAAGAAGGTGAGCAGTTCTTC
CASSPRQGKEGEQFF
>TRBJ2-2|TRBV14|-|once
TGTGCCAGCCGTACGGCAGGGACGGCAAACACCGGGGAGCTGTTTTTT
CASRTAGTANTGELFF
>TRBJ2-7|TRBV14|TRBD1|-
TGTGCCAGCAGCCAAGTCTGGAGACAGGGCTCTCGGGAGCAGTACTTC
CASSQVWRQGSREQYF
>TRBJ2-5|TRBV28|TRBD2|-
TGTGCCAGCAGTTTACGTACTAGCGTTGGGGAGACCCAGTACTTC
CASSLRTSVGETQYF
>TRBJ2-3|TRBV5-1|-|-
TGCGCCAGCACTTCCTTCGGCACAGATACGCAGTATTTT
CASTSFGTDTQYF
>TRBJ2-7|TRBV20-1|-|-
TGCAGTGCCGAAACTAGCCACGAGCAGTACTTC
CSAETSHEQYF
>TRBJ2-3|TRBV20-1|-|-
TGCAGTGCTAGGGCGGTTTCCCCAGATACGCAGTATTTT
CSARAVSPDTQYF
>TRBJ1-2|TRBV5-1|-|-
TGCGCCAGCAGCCTTCGGGGGACGGAAACCTATGGCTACACCTTC
CASSLRGTETYGYTF
>TRBJ1-5|TRBV29-1|-|many
TGCAGCGTCGCCGGGAGCAATCAGCCCCAGCATTTT
CSVAGSNQPQHF
>TRBJ2-7|TRBV2|-|few
TGTGCCAGCAGTGAGTGGCCGGGACTCATCTACGAGCAGTACTTC
CASSEWPGLIYEQYF
>TRBJ2-7|TRBV27|-|-
TGTGCCAGCGGGGGTTCCAGGCGTTACGAGCAGTACTTC
CASGGSRRYEQYF
>TRBJ2-3|TRBV10-3|TRBD1|-
TGTGCCATCCGGAGACAGGGGGCTGAAACAGATACGCAGTATTTT
CAIRRQGAETDTQYF
>TRBJ2-1|TRBV11-2|TRBD1|-
TGTGCCAGCAGCTTAGGTCTAGGACAGGCTTCCAATGAGCAGTTCTTC
CASSLGLGQASNEQFF
>TRBJ1-5|TRBV7-2|-|-
TGTGCCAGCAGCCACTCCAATCAGCCCCAGCATTTT
CASSHSNQPQHF
>TRBJ2-2|TRBV20-1|TRBD2|few
TGCAGTGCCGACACAGCGGGAGGGCGCACCGGGGAGCTGTTTTTT
CSADTAGGRTGELFF
>TRBJ2-5|TRBV4-1|-|-
TGCGCCAGCAGCCAAGTAAGGGCAGGCACCCAAGAGACCCAGTACTTC
CASSQVRAGTQETQYF
>TRBJ2-5|TRBV27|TRBD2|-
TGTGCCAGCAGTTTTTTTCGAGCGGGGGATCAAGAGACCCAGTACTTC
CASSFFRAGDQETQYF
>TRBJ1-1|TRBV20-1|TRBD1|few
TGCAGTGCAAGAGTAGCAGGGGGCGTCTCTGAAGCTTTCTTT
CSARVAGGVSEAFF
>TRBJ2-2|TRBV29-1|TRBD1|many
TGCAGCGTTGCACGGCGGGACAGGGGATTGGGGGAGCTGTTTTTT
CSVARRDRGLGELFF
>TRBJ1-5|TRBV29-1|-|few
TGCAGCGTTTCTACTGGGGCAGGGTATGGTCAGCCCCAGCATTTT
CSVSTGAGYGQPQHF
>TRBJ2-3|TRBV6-2/TRBV6-3|-|-
TGTGCCAGCGCTCAGACTAGACTCACAGATACGCAGTATTTT
CASAQTRLTDTQYF
>TRBJ2-1|TRBV7-2|TRBD2|-
TGTGCCAGCAGCTTAGCGGGACTAGAAAACAATGAGCAGTTCTTC
CASSLAGLENNEQFF
>TRBJ2-2|TRBV10-1|-|-
TGCGCCAGCAGTGAGTCGGGGGACACCGGGGAGCTGTTTTTT
CASSESGDTGELFF
>TRBJ2-1|TRBV28|TRBD2|few
TGTGCCAGCAGTTTTTGGACTAGCGGCTACAATGAGCAGTTCTTC
CASSFWTSGYNEQFF
>TRBJ2-7|TRBV25-1|-|few
TGTGCCAGCAGAGGCCAAGGCCTGTACGAGCAGTACTTC
CASRGQGLYEQYF
>TRBJ2-7|TRBV6-5|-|-
TGTGCCAGCAGTTCCAACCAGGGAACCGAGCAGTACTTC
CASSSNQGTEQYF
>TRBJ1-1|TRBV7-6|-|-
TGTGCCAGCAGCCCCACTCGCACTGGGGTCCTGAACACTGAAGCTTTCTTT
CASSPTRTGVLNTEAFF
>TRBJ1-1|TRBV29-1|-|-
TGCAGCGCCCCAGGAATGGGGAACACTGAAGCTTTCTTT
CSAPGMGNTEAFF
>TRBJ2-7|TRBV20-1|-|few
TGCAGTGCCTCCCCCGCGGAGCCCTACGAGCAGTACTTC
CSASPAEPYEQYF
>TRBJ2-3|TRBV10-3|-|-
TGTGCCATCAGTACCCCGGCGGCTCCTCCTTACACAGATACGCAGTATTTT
CAISTPAAPPYTDTQYF
>TRBJ2-1|TRBV4-1|-|-
TGCGCCAGCAGCCAAGACGGGAGCCCCTACAATGAGCAGTTCTTC
CASSQDGSPYNEQFF
>TRBJ2-5|TRBV7-3|-|-
TGTGCCAGCAGCTCCGAACCAAACAGGGTTGGTGAGACCCAGTACTTC
CASSSEPNRVGETQYF
>TRBJ1-2|TRBV7-9|-|-
TGTGCCAGCAGCTTACAGGGAGTTGGCTATGGCTACACCTTC
CASSLQGVGYGYTF
>TRBJ1-1|TRBV7-9|TRBD1|-
TGTGCCAGCAGGAAGAGGGGGCTTTCGGGCAATGACACTGAAGCTTTCTTT
CASRKRGLSGNDTEAFF
>TRBJ2-5|TRBV20-1|-|-
TGCAGTGCCAGAATAACCGGGACTGTGTTAATTGAGACCCAGTACTTC
CSARITGTVLIETQYF
>TRBJ2-1|TRBV11-2|TRBD2|few
TGTGCCAGCAGCTTAGTGGTAGCGGGAGGGCCTAAGTACAATGAGCAGTTCTTC
CASSLVVAGGPKYNEQFF
>TRBJ2-5|TRBV29-1|-|-
TGCAGCGTTACCAGCGACAGCCAAGAGACCCAGTACTTC
CSVTSDSQETQYF
>TRBJ2-7|TRBV15|TRBD2|few
TGTGCCACCAGTTCCCTCAAACTAGCGACAACCTACGAGCAGTACTTC
CATSSLKLATTYEQYF
>TRBJ1-4|TRBV6-6|-|-
TGTGCCAGCAGTTACTCGGATGAAAAACTGTTTTTT
CASSYSDEKLFF